The 18 T cell receptor beta chains reported below all come from one sample, sequenced in a study of patients and donors after allogeneic stem cell transplantation. TCRdb analysed the RT-PCR reads with MiXCR anew, one entry per CDR3 protein. The sample records roughly 880,000 distinct CDR3 sequences, roughly 18% being singletons. The source material was blood, either unsorted or a sorted T cell fraction (not recorded which). The receptors derive from a human donor who was either an allogeneic HSCT recipient or a stem cell or donor lymphocyte infusion donor (not recorded which). It is not recorded whose cells these are; they may come from a transplant donor.

This clonotype was seen only a few times. V gene TRBV20-1 combines with J gene TRBJ2-1; D may be TRBD1 (5 bases). The CDR3 loop spans 15 amino acids. Germline V CDR1 and CDR2: DFQATT, SNEGSKA (reference sequence). The V end was cut by 6 bases, the J end by 5 bases, with 20 bases between. DNA of the CDR3: TGCAGTGCATCAGGCTTCCGGACAAAGAACAATGAGCAGTTCTTC. It codes for CSASGFRTKNNEQFF.

V gene TRBV6-5 combines with J gene TRBJ1-2; possible D gene TRBD1, 5 bases. Per germline, CDR1 MNHEY and CDR2 SVGAGI. CDR3 length: 15 amino acids. The ends were cut back, 4 bases at V and 3 bases at J, with 15 bases in the middle. The CDR3 coding sequence is TGTGCCAGCAGTTCCCCTTCAGAGGGGCACTATGGCTACACCTTC. This encodes CASSSPSEGHYGYTF.

This clonotype was detected only a few times. V and J are TRBV7-3 and TRBJ2-1, with 11 bases fitting TRBD1. V lost 6 bases, J lost 4 bases, and 5 bases stayed unmatched. The CDR3 has 15 amino acids. In germline, CDR1 is SGHTA, CDR2 FQGTGA. CDR3 in DNA: TGTGCCAGCAGACGTGGGACAGGGGGTTACAATGAGCAGTTCTTC. This translates into CASRRGTGGYNEQFF.

This clonotype showed up just a few times. V and J are TRBV6-1 and TRBJ2-3, with D possibly TRBD1 on 5 matching bases. The CDR3 length is 15 residues. V lost 3 bases and J lost 1, with 11 bases in between. The germline gives CDR1 MNHNS, CDR2 SASEGT. The CDR3 sequence: CASSDGRAGTDTQYF. The CDR3 DNA reads as TGTGCCAGCAGTGATGGCAGGGCGGGCACAGATACGCAGTATTTT.

This clonotype has just a few counts. A junction end diverges from the germline sequence, so it may reflect a read error. The J gene is TRBJ2-1, the V gene TRBV12-3 or TRBV12-4; 8 bases map to TRBD2. CDR3 length equals 11 residues. This chain's CDR3 is CASSSDGRAIF. For the CDR3, the DNA is TGTGCCAGCAGTTCAGACGGGAGGGCCATATTC.

This clonotype has just a few counts. J is TRBJ1-1 and V is TRBV29-1; a weak D match, TRBD1 (6 bases). Germline CDR1 and CDR2: SQVTM and ANQGSEA. Trimming removed 6 bases at V and 7 bases at J, with 21 bases between. This CDR3 has 14 amino acids. The CDR3 loop reads CSVSLPGQTFEAFF. The CDR3 DNA sequence: TGCAGCGTATCCCTGCCTGGACAGACCTTTGAAGCTTTCTTT.

The V call is TRBV20-1, the J call TRBJ1-1; 8 bases align to TRBD1. CDR1 is DFQATT and CDR2 is SNEGSKA in the germline V gene (reference sequence). The CDR3 covers 14 residues. Trimming cost V 5 bases and J 1 base; bases outside gene matches: 6. The CDR3 coding sequence is TGCAGTGCTTTAATTCAGGGGGCGAACACTGAAGCTTTCTTT. Translation gives CSALIQGANTEAFF.

The V and J genes are TRBV20-1 and TRBJ2-2, with TRBD2 matching over 8 bases. The CDR3 length is 14 residues. Germline trimming cut 6 bases from V and 6 bases from J; bases unmatched to any gene: 9. The germline V gene encodes CDR1 DFQATT and CDR2 SNEGSKA (reference sequence). The CDR3 region has the DNA TGCAGTGCCCATGCGGGGGGACCGGCCGGGGAGCTGTTTTTT. Translated, it gives CSAHAGGPAGELFF.

The chain combines TRBV18 with TRBJ1-5; D remains unclear. Trimming took off 1 base at V and 5 bases at J, with 6 bases between the two ends. Germline V gives CDR1 KGHSH, CDR2 LQKENI. This CDR3 has 13 amino acids. For the CDR3, the DNA is TGTGCCAGCTCACCACACCGGGATCAGCCCCAGCATTTT. It codes for CASSPHRDQPQHF. Using reference TRBV18 and TRBJ1-5 for the parts outside the CDR3, the full variable domain is NAGVMQNPRHLVRRRGQEARLRCSPMKGHSHVYWYRQLPEEGLKFMVYLQKENIIDESGMPKERFSAEFPKEGPSILRIQQVVRGDSAAYFCASSPHRDQPQHFGDGTRLSIL.

This clonotype was observed a handful of times. In this CDR3 the conserved last residue, phenylalanine or tryptophan, is missing, so a read error is likely. Because the CDR3's place on the DNA is in doubt, the DNA is left out and the CDR3 is given as listed by TCRdb. This chain uses TRBV20-1 with TRBJ1-2; the table's D call, TRBD1, was not checked against the DNA. Germline-derived CDR1 and CDR2 are DFQATT and SNEGSKA (reference sequence). The CDR3 spans 12 amino acids, including both terminal residues. CDR3 region: CSARDLGGQPGS.

The V call is TRBV5-5, the J call TRBJ2-2; 7 nucleotides match TRBD2. The CDR3 is 16 residues long. With V trimmed by 0 bases and J by 3 bases, 5 bases remained unmatched. Germline assignment: CDR1 SGHKS and CDR2 YYEKEE (reference sequence). CDR3 region: CASSLELADYTGELFF. The DNA of the CDR3 is TGTGCCAGCAGCTTGGAGCTAGCGGATTACACCGGGGAGCTGTTTTTT.

V gene TRBV11-2 combines with J gene TRBJ2-5; 8 bases line up with TRBD2. Unmatched junction bases numbered 5, after V lost 1 base and J lost 4 bases. This CDR3 region has 15 residues. Germline V lookup: CDR1 SGHAT, CDR2 FQNNGV. The CDR3 nucleotides are TGTGCCAGCAGCTTAGTCCGACTAGCGAGAGAGACCCAGTACTTC. Translation gives CASSLVRLARETQYF.

This clonotype appeared a few times. The genes are TRBV5-1 and TRBJ2-7, with TRBD1 as a possible D gene (6 bases). The CDR3 has 16 residues. V gave up 2 bases and J gave up 2 bases, with 17 bases separating them. Germline CDR1 SGHRS, CDR2 YFSETQ. The CDR3, as DNA: TGCGCCAGCAGCTTATCAGTGGTTGGACAGACCTACGAGCAGTACTTC. It codes for CASSLSVVGQTYEQYF.

In its sample, this clonotype was seen a few times. The gene calls are TRBV11-2 and TRBJ2-3; D is ambiguous. V was shortened by 0 bases and J by 1 base, with 5 bases between the two germline ends. The CDR3 covers 14 residues. Germline V gene sequence: CDR1 SGHAT, CDR2 FQNNGV. CDR3 nucleotides: TGTGCCAGCAGCTTAGATCAGGGCACAGATACGCAGTATTTT. Amino acids: CASSLDQGTDTQYF.

CDR3 sequence reads: CASSLRLPDRAYEQYF. The CDR3 DNA follows: TGTGCCAGCAGCTTAAGGTTACCGGACAGGGCCTACGAGCAGTACTTC. The chain employs TRBV7-9 and TRBJ2-7; TRBD1 matches at 8 bases. The CDR3 totals 16 residues. The germline CDR1 and CDR2 sequences are SEHNR and FQNEAQ (reference sequence). The junction had 8 bases not matched to a gene; V was cut back by 2 bases and J by 2 bases.

The CDR3: CASSTQGSGAEAFF. The CDR3 coding sequence is TGCGCCAGCAGCACACAGGGCAGCGGCGCTGAAGCTTTCTTT. The chain is built from TRBV5-1 and TRBJ1-1; D perhaps matches TRBD1 (6 bases). Trimming cost V 4 bases and J 6 bases, with 16 bases left between them. CDR1 and CDR2 from the germline V gene are SGHRS and YFSETQ. This CDR3 region has 14 residues.

This clonotype has more than one count but fewer than ten. The rearrangement uses TRBV4-1 and TRBJ2-1; 9 bases map to TRBD2. From germline, CDR1 is MGHRA and CDR2 YSYEKL. Trimming cost V 1 base and J 5 bases; bases outside gene matches: 9. The CDR3 covers 17 residues. CDR3 region: CASSQVASGDPDNEQFF. In DNA, the CDR3 is TGCGCCAGCAGCCAAGTGGCTAGCGGGGATCCTGACAATGAGCAGTTCTTC.

This clonotype was seen a handful of times. The chain recombines TRBV5-1 with TRBJ2-4; 10 bases are a match to TRBD2. Per the germline V gene, CDR1 is SGHRS and CDR2 is YFSETQ. After removal of 4 bases from V and 9 bases from J, the junction contained 13 bases not matched to a gene. This CDR3 contains 16 residues. CDR3 bases: TGCGCCAGCAGCGGGAGAGGAAGCGGGAGGGCCGGCATTCAGTACTTC. Translating it yields CASSGRGSGRAGIQYF. The complete variable domain, with remaining parts taken from reference TRBV5-1 and TRBJ2-4, reads KAGVTQTPRYLIKTRGQQVTLSCSPISGHRSVSWYQQTPGQGLQFLFEYFSETQRNKGNFPGRFSGRQFSNSRSEMNVSTLELGDSALYLCASSGRGSGRAGIQYFGAGTRLSVL.